The TCR beta chain described here comes from a study of T cell responses to AZD1222 COVID-19 vaccine (dated by TCRdb to the early 2020s). About the investigation overall: TCR sequencing covered approximately 230 trial participants: 200 to 210 given two doses of AZD1222 and some 25 given two doses of MenACWY control vaccine. Enrollment into the trials was organized by age into subgroups of 18-55, 56-69 and 70-plus years, and those subgroups contained roughly 140, 27 and 60 TCR-sequenced participants, respectively. Findings and caveats that apply to the study as a whole: In the small 56-69-year group, the increase in depth fell short of significance, most likely because of low power. Conclusions about previously exposed vaccinees are limited because only five to seven AZD1222 recipients were SARS-CoV-2 seropositive at baseline. A significant rise in spike-specific TCR breadth and depth was observed after two AZD1222 doses relative to day 0 and relative to MenACWY recipients. Participants were mostly white British and included more females than males, and it was suggested by the authors that clonal diversity may have been underestimated. No day 14 peak-response samples were available, so repertoires were characterized only after the peak T cell response. Reportedly, close to half of the unique spike-specific TCRs recognized epitopes lying outside the regions that are mutated in the B.1.351 and B.1.1.7 variants. The vaccine-associated CD4 TCRs covered the entire spike protein, and the dominant responses fell in regions 160-218 and 743-854.

Comments on this clone: What this receptor recognizes is not known. No base qualities exist here, and no much larger clone lies one base off it.

The time point label for this specimen denotes: about 28 days (+/-7) after the second vaccine dose. AZD1222 recipients given second doses at about 4 weeks or at about 12 weeks were pooled, since spike-specific TCR depth and breadth were not found to differ between the two schedules. Vaccinee samples came from UK trials COV001 and COV002, including a single-blind randomized controlled phase 2/3 trial of AZD1222 (ChAdOx1 nCoV-19) in healthy adults. For TCRbeta chain sequencing, PBMC samples were collected from trial participants at day 0 and at day 28 after the second dose. The CDR3 regions of human TCRbeta chains were analyzed by immunosequencing. The source study handled its data this way. Repertoire TCRs were matched against a reference library of SARS-CoV-2-specific TCRs generated with the MIRA antigen-specificity platform. Breadth was defined as the fraction of unique TCRs that were SARS-CoV-2-associated, and depth was defined as the fraction of total T cells that were SARS-CoV-2-associated. Each spike-specific TCR was assigned to its reactive spike region and to a CD4 or CD8 class using the MIRA data. Log10-transformed breadth and depth values were compared by one-way ANOVA with Sidak's multiple comparisons tests. What TCRdb holds here is the immuneACCESS table cut down to in-frame rearrangements. Part of the clones is not present; checked against another copy, under half of the missing clones reflect an unresolved V gene, and the others are unexplained. V, J and clone size derive from that table, while D and trimming were established from the DNA sequence. Here the sample has approximately 80,000 clones; 80% to 95% occur a single time. The ten largest clones represent around 30% of the sample.

The sequence derives from an adult who received the AZD1222 COVID-19 vaccine. The sequenced sample was peripheral blood, obtained 28 days after the second AZD1222 dose.

The CDR3: CASSLAGPPSSNEQFF. The bases read TGTGCCAGCAGCTTAGCGGGACCTCCTTCAAGCAATGAGCAGTTCTTC. This receptor chain uses TRBV7-2 and TRBJ2-1; the D region is possibly TRBD1 or TRBD2, each matching across 5 bases. From a lookup of the germline V gene, CDR1 and CDR2 are SGHTA and FQGNSA. The V and J ends are trimmed by 0 bases and 6 bases, leaving 15 bases between them. Its CDR3 holds 16 amino acids, cysteine through phenylalanine. Just CDR3 DNA is preserved here, 48 bases in frame from base 1.